This T cell receptor beta chain emerged from a study of human T cells and chemical hapten exposure. Sample time point: healthy volunteer bleed at 2 weeks. The authors extracted total RNA from unfractionated whole blood. The V gene end was trimmed by 4 bases and the J gene end by 2 bases; junction bases not matched to a gene: 2. The CDR3 runs 14 residues. Germline V gives CDR1 SEHNR, CDR2 FQNEAQ (reference sequence). Unique molecular identifiers were attached to individual cDNA molecules within the library. TCRdb analysed the RACE reads with MiXCR anew, one entry per CDR3 protein. The sample carries about 130,000 distinct CDR3 sequences, approximately 9.1% recorded once. Ten or more counts support this clonotype.

J is TRBJ1-2 and V is TRBV7-9; TRBD1 matches 9 bases. The TCR sequence derives from a male donor in good health. Some clones in this sample may be carry-over from other donors' samples. Material for sequencing was whole blood. The CDR3 DNA reads TGTGCCAGCAGCTCAGGACAGGGGAACTATGGCTACACCTTC. Its protein is CASSSGQGNYGYTF. Together with reference TRBV7-9 and TRBJ1-2, the CDR3 gives the full variable domain: DTGVSQNPRHKITKRGQNVTFRCDPISEHNRLYWYRQTLGQGPEFLTYFQNEAQLEKSRLLSDRFSAERPKGSFSTLEIQRTEQGDSAMYLCASSSGQGNYGYTFGSGTRLTVV.